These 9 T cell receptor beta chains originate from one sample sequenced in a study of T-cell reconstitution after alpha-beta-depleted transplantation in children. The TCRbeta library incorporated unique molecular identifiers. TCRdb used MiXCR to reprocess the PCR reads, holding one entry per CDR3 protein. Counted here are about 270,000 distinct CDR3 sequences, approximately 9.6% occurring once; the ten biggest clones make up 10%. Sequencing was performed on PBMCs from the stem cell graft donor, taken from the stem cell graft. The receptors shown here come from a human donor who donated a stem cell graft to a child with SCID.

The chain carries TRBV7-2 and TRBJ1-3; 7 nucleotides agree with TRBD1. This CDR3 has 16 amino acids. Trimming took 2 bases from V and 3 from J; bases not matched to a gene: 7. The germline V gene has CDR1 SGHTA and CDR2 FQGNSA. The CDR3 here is CASSLLGGDYGNTIYF. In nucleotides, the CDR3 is TGTGCCAGCAGCTTACTAGGGGGCGATTATGGAAACACCATATATTTT.

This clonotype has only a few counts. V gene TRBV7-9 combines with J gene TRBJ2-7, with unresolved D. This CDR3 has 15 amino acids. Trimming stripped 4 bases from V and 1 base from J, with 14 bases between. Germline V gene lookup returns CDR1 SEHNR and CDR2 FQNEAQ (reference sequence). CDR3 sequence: CASSSKYDGSYEQYF. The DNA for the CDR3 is TGTGCCAGCAGCTCTAAATATGACGGATCCTACGAGCAGTACTTC.

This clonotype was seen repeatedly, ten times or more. Here the CDR3 reads CASSSVGGHTDTQYF. The CDR3 DNA reads as TGCGCCAGCAGTTCGGTGGGGGGCCACACAGATACGCAGTATTTT. The rearrangement joins TRBV5-1 to TRBJ2-3; D could derive from TRBD1 or TRBD2 (6 bases each). CDR1 SGHRS and CDR2 YFSETQ come from the germline V gene. This CDR3 spans 15 amino acids. V lost 5 bases to trimming and J lost 2 bases, with 15 bases between them.

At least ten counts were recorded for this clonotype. CDR3 loop: CASQIGGMSTDTQYF. The CDR3 nucleotides read TGTGCCAGCCAAATCGGGGGGATGAGCACAGATACGCAGTATTTT. The chain combines TRBV12-3 or TRBV12-4 with TRBJ2-3; TRBD2 aligns across 7 bases. V dropped 8 bases and J dropped 0; count of bases not matched to a gene: 8. The CDR3 covers 15 residues.

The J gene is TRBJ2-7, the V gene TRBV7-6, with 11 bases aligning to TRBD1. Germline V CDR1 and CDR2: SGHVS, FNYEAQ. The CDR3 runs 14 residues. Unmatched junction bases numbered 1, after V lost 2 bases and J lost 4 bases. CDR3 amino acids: CASSLWDRGYEQYF. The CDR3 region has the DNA TGTGCCAGCAGCTTATGGGACAGGGGGTACGAGCAGTACTTC.

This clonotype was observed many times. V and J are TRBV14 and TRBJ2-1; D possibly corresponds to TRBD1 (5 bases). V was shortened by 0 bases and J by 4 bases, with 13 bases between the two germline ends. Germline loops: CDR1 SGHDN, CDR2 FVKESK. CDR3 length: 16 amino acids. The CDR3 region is CASSQDLRGPYNEQFF. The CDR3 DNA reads TGTGCCAGCAGCCAAGATCTAAGGGGCCCTTACAATGAGCAGTTCTTC.

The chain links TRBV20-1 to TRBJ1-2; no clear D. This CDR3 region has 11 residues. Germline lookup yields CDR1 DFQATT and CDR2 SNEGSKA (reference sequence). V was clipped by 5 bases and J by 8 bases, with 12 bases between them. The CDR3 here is CSASTLEGYTF. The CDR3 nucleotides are TGCAGTGCTTCGACTTTGGAGGGCTACACCTTC.

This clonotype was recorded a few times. CDR3 DNA sequence: TGTGCCAGCAGGAGGGATCTAGGGGTCGCCGGGGAGCTGTTTTTT. Translated: CASRRDLGVAGELFF. This chain joins TRBV12-3 or TRBV12-4 and TRBJ2-2; D may match TRBD1 or TRBD2 (5 bases each). CDR3 length: 15 residues. V was cut by 6 bases and J by 6 bases, with 17 bases left in between.

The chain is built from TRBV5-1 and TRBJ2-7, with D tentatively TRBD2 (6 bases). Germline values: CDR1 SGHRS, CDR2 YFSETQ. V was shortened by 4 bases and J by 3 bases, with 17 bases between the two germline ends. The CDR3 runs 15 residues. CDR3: CASSTQTAGYYEQYF. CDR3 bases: TGCGCCAGCAGCACCCAGACGGCGGGGTACTACGAGCAGTACTTC. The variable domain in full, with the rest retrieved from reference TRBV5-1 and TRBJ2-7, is KAGVTQTPRYLIKTRGQQVTLSCSPISGHRSVSWYQQTPGQGLQFLFEYFSETQRNKGNFPGRFSGRQFSNSRSEMNVSTLELGDSALYLCASSTQTAGYYEQYFGPGTRLTVT.